This entry lists 30 T cell receptor beta chains sequenced from one sample in a study of identical twins. Using its own MiXCR run on the 5' RACE reads, TCRdb lists one record per CDR3 protein. The sample lists approximately 550,000 distinct CDR3 sequences, 20% to 25% occurring once. The same sample was also used in a study of yellow fever vaccine responses in identical twins.

Sequences were obtained from CD4+ T cells sorted from blood. All receptors derive from a woman in her late teens or twenties in good health.

V is TRBV2 and J is TRBJ2-5; D is possibly TRBD1 or TRBD2 (5 bases each). CDR3 size: 13 residues. In germline, CDR1 is SNHLY, CDR2 FYNNEI. Trimming cost V 8 bases and J 5 bases, with 15 bases left between them. The CDR3: CASCPGPGETQYF. In nucleotides, the CDR3 is TGTGCCAGCTGCCCGGGGCCGGGGGAGACCCAGTACTTC.

CDR3 in DNA: TGTGCCACCAGCAGAGATCTCAGGACAGGGGGTAGGGCAGATACGCAGTATTTT. Translated, it gives CATSRDLRTGGRADTQYF. This chain joins TRBV15 and TRBJ2-3, with TRBD1 matching over 10 bases. CDR1 and CDR2 (germline): LNHNV, YYDKDF (reference sequence). This CDR3 region has 18 residues. The V gene end was trimmed by 0 bases and the J gene end by 4 bases; junction bases not matched to a gene: 10. Supplemented by reference TRBV15 and TRBJ2-3, the full variable domain reads DAMVIQNPRYQVTQFGKPVTLSCSQTLNHNVMYWYQQKSSQAPKLLFHYYDKDFNNEADTPDNFQSRRPNTSFCFLDIRSPGLGDTAMYLCATSRDLRTGGRADTQYFGPGTRLTVL.

There are a few counts of this clonotype. The chain carries TRBV7-9 and TRBJ2-3; TRBD2 is a possible D gene (5 bases). V dropped 6 bases and J dropped 3 bases, with 13 bases sitting between them. CDR3 length equals 14 residues. The germline V gene has CDR1 SEHNR and CDR2 FQNEAQ (reference sequence). The CDR3 region has the DNA TGTGCCAGCAGTCTCCGGGATCAGACAGATACGCAGTATTTT. Translated: CASSLRDQTDTQYF.

In its sample, this clonotype was seen many times. This sequence joins TRBV28 and TRBJ2-5; 11 positions match TRBD1. The CDR3 loop spans 15 amino acids. Germline V lookup: CDR1 MDHEN, CDR2 SYDVKM. The ends lost 5 bases at V and 4 bases at J; junction bases unmatched: 6. Here the CDR3 DNA reads TGTGCCAGCAGTCCGAGGACAGGGGGCGTAGAGACCCAGTACTTC. This sequence encodes CASSPRTGGVETQYF.

The chain has TRBV6-5 and TRBJ2-2, with 7 bases fitting TRBD1. Germline-derived CDR1 and CDR2 are MNHEY and SVGAGI. With V trimmed by 3 bases and J by 4 bases, 5 bases remained unmatched. The CDR3 loop spans 15 amino acids. The CDR3: CASSYGTVLTGELFF. The CDR3 DNA is TGTGCCAGCAGTTATGGGACAGTCCTCACCGGGGAGCTGTTTTTT.

This clonotype was detected a few times. This chain links TRBV3-1 with TRBJ1-1; D unresolved. CDR3 length: 17 residues. V was trimmed by 1 base and J by 0 bases, leaving 15 bases between them. Per the germline V gene, CDR1 is LGHDT and CDR2 is YNNKEL (reference sequence). The DNA for the CDR3 is TGTGCCAGCAGCCAAGTACCCAGCGGTTACATGAACACTGAAGCTTTCTTT. It encodes CASSQVPSGYMNTEAFF.

This clonotype has just a few counts. The chain joins TRBV20-1 to TRBJ1-1; no clear D gene. The germline gives CDR1 DFQATT, CDR2 SNEGSKA (reference sequence). With 1 base removed from V and 2 bases from J, the gap between germline ends came to 14 bases. This CDR3 is 15 amino acids long. CDR3 residues: CSARGYQGRNTEAFF. The CDR3 DNA is TGCAGTGCTAGAGGGTACCAAGGCCGAAACACTGAAGCTTTCTTT.

The gene calls are TRBV20-1 and TRBJ2-5; D is possibly TRBD2 (6 bases). V was pared by 1 base and J by 1 base, with 13 bases between. The length of the CDR3 is 15 residues. The germline V gene has CDR1 DFQATT and CDR2 SNEGSKA (reference sequence). CDR3 amino acids: CSARGLAGPQETQYF. CDR3 in DNA: TGCAGTGCTAGAGGGTTGGCGGGGCCCCAAGAGACCCAGTACTTC.

The V call is TRBV5-1, the J call TRBJ2-1; the D gene is possibly TRBD1 (5 bases). Deletions cut 0 bases from V and 2 bases from J, with 12 bases between. This CDR3 contains 16 residues. The germline V gene has CDR1 SGHRS and CDR2 YFSETQ. CDR3 sequence reads: CASSLGRVLTYNEQFF. The DNA of the CDR3 is TGCGCCAGCAGCTTGGGCAGGGTCCTTACCTACAATGAGCAGTTCTTC.

V usage is TRBV6-5 and J usage is TRBJ2-6; TRBD1 aligns across 9 bases. From germline, CDR1 is MNHEY and CDR2 SVGAGI. This CDR3 is 19 amino acids long. The J segment lost 1 base and the V segment lost 0 bases, leaving 7 bases of the junction unmatched. The CDR3, as DNA: TGTGCCAGCAGTTACTCAGGGACAGGGCTGAAATCTGGGGCCAACGTCCTGACTTTC. The encoded protein is CASSYSGTGLKSGANVLTF.

This chain joins TRBV4-1 and TRBJ2-3; D is uncertain. This CDR3 comprises 15 residues. The germline gives CDR1 MGHRA, CDR2 YSYEKL. V lost 1 base, J lost 2 bases, and 10 bases lay in between. The CDR3 coding sequence is TGCGCCAGCAGCCAAGTGCGGTCGAACACAGATACGCAGTATTTT. This codes for CASSQVRSNTDTQYF.

This clonotype has only a few counts. The chain is built from TRBV5-1 and TRBJ1-2; D remains unclear. The CDR3 is 13 residues long. V was cut by 0 bases and J by 5 bases, with 8 bases left in between. Germline V gene lookup returns CDR1 SGHRS and CDR2 YFSETQ. This CDR3 reads CASSLAAAYGYTF. As DNA, the CDR3 is TGCGCCAGCAGCTTGGCAGCAGCTTATGGCTACACCTTC. The variable domain in full, completed from reference TRBV5-1 and TRBJ1-2, reads KAGVTQTPRYLIKTRGQQVTLSCSPISGHRSVSWYQQTPGQGLQFLFEYFSETQRNKGNFPGRFSGRQFSNSRSEMNVSTLELGDSALYLCASSLAAAYGYTFGSGTRLTVV.

V usage is TRBV12-3 or TRBV12-4 and J usage is TRBJ2-5; 10 bases line up with TRBD1. Trimming took 6 bases from V and 4 from J; bases not matched to a gene: 5. The CDR3 consists of 14 residues. CDR3 sequence reads: CASRGTGEGETQYF. The CDR3 coding sequence is TGTGCCAGCAGAGGGACAGGGGAGGGAGAGACCCAGTACTTC.

The gene calls are TRBV19 and TRBJ2-2; TRBD2 matches 8 bases. The trim removed 8 bases at V and 5 bases at J, leaving 13 bases unmatched. CDR3 size: 16 residues. Germline CDR1 is LNHDA and CDR2 is SQIVND (reference sequence). The CDR3 loop is CASHPLFGGGTGELFF. Here the CDR3 DNA reads TGTGCCAGTCACCCCCTATTCGGGGGGGGAACCGGGGAGCTGTTTTTT.

This clonotype was counted only a few times. The V call is TRBV12-3 or TRBV12-4, the J call TRBJ2-5; a possible D gene is TRBD2 (5 bases). Trimming took 4 bases from V and 1 from J, leaving 13 bases between them. This CDR3 is built from 15 residues. The CDR3 loop reads CASSSRGPLQETQYF. Written as DNA, the CDR3 is TGTGCCAGCAGTTCCCGAGGGCCCCTCCAAGAGACCCAGTACTTC.

The gene calls are TRBV29-1 and TRBJ2-3, with TRBD2 identical over 10 bases. Germline V gene sequence: CDR1 SQVTM, CDR2 ANQGSEA. With V trimmed by 4 bases and J by 7 bases, 8 bases remained unmatched. The CDR3 runs 14 residues. CDR3 DNA: TGCAGCGTTGGAAGCGGGGGGGCAGTAAATACGCAGTATTTT. Its protein is CSVGSGGAVNTQYF.

The rearrangement joins TRBV6-4 to TRBJ2-1; a possible D gene is TRBD2 (7 bases). The CDR3 length is 16 residues. The germline V gene encodes CDR1 MRHNA and CDR2 SNTAGT. Trimming removed 8 bases from V and 6 bases from J, with 23 bases in between. The CDR3 sequence is CASRGTGASGSNEQFF. In DNA form, the CDR3 reads TGTGCCAGCCGAGGCACGGGGGCTAGCGGAAGCAATGAGCAGTTCTTC.

This clonotype was observed a few times. V is TRBV12-3 or TRBV12-4 and J is TRBJ2-7; 8 bases line up with TRBD2. V shed 6 bases and J 6 bases; nucleotides not matched to a gene: 13. The CDR3 totals 15 residues. The CDR3 DNA is TGTGCCAGCAGGATACTAGCGCCGGGGGGGAGCGAGCAGTACTTC. It encodes CASRILAPGGSEQYF.

The chain recombines TRBV12-3 or TRBV12-4 with TRBJ1-5; D is perhaps TRBD1 (6 bases). This CDR3 contains 14 residues. Trimming pared 3 bases from V and 6 bases from J, leaving 12 bases between. The CDR3: CASSFGQPPQPQHF. The DNA for the CDR3 is TGTGCCAGCAGTTTTGGACAGCCGCCTCAGCCCCAGCATTTT.

The rearrangement joins TRBV9 to TRBJ2-1; 10 nucleotides line up with TRBD2. V dropped 0 bases and J dropped 9; count of bases not matched to a gene: 18. Germline V gene data show CDR1 as SGDLS and CDR2 as YYNGEE. This CDR3 spans 19 amino acids. This chain's CDR3 is CASSVDPAGASGRLGEQFF. The DNA for the CDR3 is TGTGCCAGCAGCGTAGACCCCGCAGGGGCTAGCGGGAGACTGGGTGAGCAGTTCTTC.

The V call is TRBV15, the J call TRBJ2-5; D gene ambiguous. Per the germline V gene, CDR1 is LNHNV and CDR2 is YYDKDF (reference sequence). Trimming shortened V by 0 bases and J by 4 bases, and 6 bases separated the two germline ends. The CDR3 totals 13 residues. The chain's CDR3 is CATSRDRLETQYF. The CDR3 region has the DNA TGTGCCACCAGCAGAGATCGTTTAGAGACCCAGTACTTC.

The genes are TRBV27 and TRBJ2-3; either TRBD1 or TRBD2 may supply D (5 bases each). CDR1 is MNHEY, CDR2 SMNVEV, per germline (reference sequence). V lost 5 bases to trimming and J lost 4 bases, with 19 bases between them. This CDR3 region has 16 residues. CDR3 DNA: TGTGCCAGCAGTCCCGGGACCCTCTTAGGGTCAGATACGCAGTATTTT. The encoded protein is CASSPGTLLGSDTQYF.

This clonotype was recorded a few times. The J gene is TRBJ1-1, the V gene TRBV5-1; no firm D call. The CDR3 is 14 residues long. From germline, CDR1 is SGHRS and CDR2 YFSETQ. Trimming removed 0 bases from V and 4 bases from J, with 10 bases in between. CDR3 sequence (DNA): TGCGCCAGCAGCTTGGAAACGATCGGCACTGAAGCTTTCTTT. It translates to CASSLETIGTEAFF. The variable domain in full, with the rest retrieved from reference TRBV5-1 and TRBJ1-1, is KAGVTQTPRYLIKTRGQQVTLSCSPISGHRSVSWYQQTPGQGLQFLFEYFSETQRNKGNFPGRFSGRQFSNSRSEMNVSTLELGDSALYLCASSLETIGTEAFFGQGTRLTVV.

J is TRBJ2-7 and V is TRBV19; D remains unclear. V was trimmed by 3 bases and J by 4 bases, leaving 10 bases between them. Germline V gene sequence: CDR1 LNHDA, CDR2 SQIVND (reference sequence). The CDR3 is 13 residues long. The DNA for the CDR3 is TGTGCCAGTAGTATGGGTTATACATACGAGCAGTACTTC. As protein: CASSMGYTYEQYF.

This clonotype showed up just a few times. This chain joins TRBV5-1 and TRBJ2-1, with D possibly matching TRBD1 (6 bases). The CDR3 has 17 amino acids. Trimming shortened V by 1 base and J by 5 bases, and 19 bases separated the two germline ends. Germline CDR1 reads SGHRS; CDR2 reads YFSETQ. CDR3 residues: CASSLFRTYQGHNEQFF. The CDR3 DNA is TGCGCCAGCAGCTTGTTTCGGACCTACCAGGGGCACAATGAGCAGTTCTTC.

The J gene is TRBJ2-7, the V gene TRBV20-1; 8 bases map to TRBD2. Germline CDR1 DFQATT, CDR2 SNEGSKA (reference sequence). The CDR3 runs 15 residues. The ends lost 0 bases at V and 0 bases at J; junction bases unmatched: 4. CDR3 residues: CSARDSGMSSYEQYF. Here the CDR3 DNA reads TGCAGTGCTAGAGATAGCGGGATGAGCTCCTACGAGCAGTACTTC.

This chain joins TRBV12-3 or TRBV12-4 and TRBJ1-2; possible D gene TRBD1, 6 bases. Trimming cost V 1 base and J 8 bases, with 17 bases left between them. The CDR3 contains 15 residues. The DNA of the CDR3 is TGTGCCAGCAGTTTAGAGTACGACAGGCTTTGGGGCTACACCTTC. Encoded protein: CASSLEYDRLWGYTF.

This clonotype was counted between two and nine times. This chain's CDR3 is CSVSGWTEAFF. CDR3 DNA: TGCAGCGTTTCGGGATGGACTGAAGCTTTCTTT. The chain recombines TRBV29-1 with TRBJ1-1; D call uncertain. Germline V gene sequence: CDR1 SQVTM, CDR2 ANQGSEA. The CDR3 runs 11 residues. The V gene lost 5 bases and the J gene lost 5 bases, with 9 bases spanning the gap. Supplemented by reference TRBV29-1 and TRBJ1-1, the full variable domain reads SAVISQKPSRDICQRGTSLTIQCQVDSQVTMMFWYRQQPGQSLTLIATANQGSEATYESGFVIDKFPISRPNLTFSTLTVSNMSPEDSSIYLCSVSGWTEAFFGQGTRLTVV.

V usage is TRBV9 and J usage is TRBJ2-1, with 7 bases fitting TRBD1. The germline gives CDR1 SGDLS, CDR2 YYNGEE. This CDR3 has 16 amino acids. Trimming at V came to 4 bases and at J to 0 bases, leaving 7 bases not matched to a gene. In nucleotides, the CDR3 is TGTGCCAGCAGCCCTCCCCCAGGGGGCTCCTACAATGAGCAGTTCTTC. This sequence encodes CASSPPPGGSYNEQFF.

As concerns this clonotype: This clone may be a read error of a much larger clone one base away. The chain uses TRBV12-3 or TRBV12-4 and TRBJ2-1; 9 nucleotides match TRBD2. The CDR3 is made up of 16 amino acids. The CDR3 nucleotides are TGTGCCAGCAGTCCTAGCGGGAAAACCGTGTACAAAGAGCAGTTCTTC. This gives the protein CASSPSGKTVYKEQFF.